One sample yielded the 27 T cell receptor beta chains listed below, sequenced in a study of CD8 T cells in Susac syndrome. cDNA came from roughly 0.5 to 1 ug RNA primed by random hexamers. From the immunoSEQ multiplex PCR reads, TCRdb called clonotypes with MiXCR, one entry per CDR3 protein. This table holds about 210,000 distinct CDR3 sequences, 85% to 95% found once. Sequenced material: CD4+ T cells from PBMCs. These receptor sequences come from a human donor with Susac syndrome.

In DNA form, the CDR3 reads TGTGCCAGCAGCCCGGGACAGTATCTAAGCTATGGCTACACCTTC. Its protein is CASSPGQYLSYGYTF. The chain is built from TRBV7-2 and TRBJ1-2, with 7 bases fitting TRBD1. Germline-derived CDR1 and CDR2 are SGHTA and FQGNSA. The CDR3 loop spans 15 amino acids. After removal of 5 bases from V and 4 bases from J, the junction contained 10 bases not matched to a gene.

The V gene is TRBV6-5, the J gene TRBJ1-2; D gene unclear. The CDR3 extends over 13 amino acids. Trimming removed 6 bases at V and 3 bases at J, with 11 bases between. Germline CDR1 and CDR2: MNHEY and SVGAGI. The CDR3 loop is CASSQARDYGYTF. The CDR3 DNA is TGTGCCAGCAGCCAAGCGCGGGACTATGGCTACACCTTC.

Remarks on this clonotype: Since the CDR3 does not end with the conserved phenylalanine or tryptophan, this likely comes from a read error. The chain uses TRBV3-1 and TRBJ2-7; 7 positions match TRBD1. The J segment lost 2 bases and the V segment lost 5 bases, leaving 6 bases of the junction unmatched. CDR3 length equals 14 residues. The germline CDR1 and CDR2 sequences are LGHDT and YNNKEL (reference sequence). CDR3 coding DNA: TGTGCCAGCAGCGACAGGGTACGGCCCTACGAGCAGTACCTC. This codes for CASSDRVRPYEQYL.

This clonotype turned up a few times. V is TRBV11-2 and J is TRBJ2-3, with D uncertain. Germline-derived CDR1 and CDR2 are SGHAT and FQNNGV. CDR3 length: 13 amino acids. V gave up 1 base and J gave up 6 bases, with 8 bases separating them. For the CDR3, the DNA is TGTGCCAGCAGCTTAGTGGCTGGGGATACGCAGTATTTT. It specifies CASSLVAGDTQYF.

The gene calls are TRBV7-2 and TRBJ1-1, with D tentatively TRBD1 (6 bases). V lost 0 bases to trimming and J lost 5 bases, with 16 bases between them. The CDR3 length is 16 residues. Germline V gene sequence: CDR1 SGHTA, CDR2 FQGNSA. DNA for the CDR3: TGTGCCAGCAGCTTAGCCCCGTCCGGGGGGCTGACTGAAGCTTTCTTT. Its protein is CASSLAPSGGLTEAFF.

The rearrangement uses TRBV30 and TRBJ1-2; D might be TRBD1 (5 bases). V gave up 1 base and J gave up 0 bases, with 15 bases separating them. This CDR3 is 16 amino acids long. Germline V lookup: CDR1 GTSNPN, CDR2 SVGIG (reference sequence). In DNA form, the CDR3 reads TGTGCCTGGAGTGGACACCTCCGAGGGGCTAACTATGGCTACACCTTC. Residues: CAWSGHLRGANYGYTF.

The rearrangement uses TRBV7-3 and TRBJ1-2, with D unclear. The CDR3 length is 15 residues. V lost 3 bases to trimming and J lost 4 bases, with 15 bases between them. The V gene's germline CDR1 is SGHTA and CDR2 FQGTGA. The CDR3 DNA reads as TGTGCCAGCAGCTTCGGCCTAAAGGAGCCCTATGGCTACACCTTC. It is translated as CASSFGLKEPYGYTF.

The V call is TRBV5-6, the J call TRBJ2-7, with TRBD1 as a possible D gene (6 bases). V lost 6 bases and J lost 5, with 30 bases in between. CDR1 and CDR2 (germline): SGHDT, YYEEEE. This CDR3 contains 18 residues. CDR3: CASTQLLLLRGDSHEQYF. CDR3 nucleotides: TGTGCCAGCACCCAGCTTCTCCTCCTCAGGGGTGACTCTCACGAGCAGTACTTC.

The chain uses TRBV19 and TRBJ1-2; D unclear. The CDR3 contains 12 residues. CDR1 LNHDA and CDR2 SQIVND come from the germline V gene (reference sequence). The ends were cut back, 2 bases at V and 4 bases at J, with 5 bases in the middle. CDR3 residues: CASSITAYGYTF. In nucleotides, the CDR3 is TGTGCCAGTAGTATAACAGCCTATGGCTACACCTTC.

This chain links TRBV6-1 with TRBJ1-4, with D unclear. Trimming stripped 6 bases from V and 3 bases from J, with 17 bases between. Germline loops: CDR1 MNHNS, CDR2 SASEGT. The CDR3 covers 16 residues. Written as DNA, the CDR3 is TGTGCCAGCAGCGACGCTACAAGGGAGCCTAATGAAAAACTGTTTTTT. It translates to CASSDATREPNEKLFF.

The chain combines TRBV20-1 with TRBJ1-3; 7 positions agree with TRBD1. CDR3 length equals 13 residues. With V trimmed by 5 bases and J by 4 bases, 5 bases remained unmatched. Germline V gene sequence: CDR1 DFQATT, CDR2 SNEGSKA (reference sequence). CDR3 protein: CSASGTVGNTIYF. The CDR3 DNA reads as TGCAGTGCTTCGGGGACAGTAGGAAACACCATATATTTT.

This rearrangement joins TRBV5-4 to TRBJ2-5; 9 bases are shared with TRBD2. Germline CDR1 SGHNT, CDR2 YYREEE (reference sequence). Trimming removed 4 bases from V and 3 bases from J; junction bases left unmatched: 7. The CDR3 has 15 amino acids. The CDR3 protein is CASSVGLAKEETQYF. The CDR3 DNA reads TGTGCCAGCAGCGTGGGACTAGCTAAAGAAGAGACCCAGTACTTC.

This clonotype was observed once. J is TRBJ2-1 and V is TRBV5-6; no firm D call. The CDR3 runs 18 residues. V gave up 0 bases and J gave up 0 bases, with 16 bases separating them. The germline CDR1 and CDR2 sequences are SGHDT and YYEEEE. As DNA, the CDR3 is TGTGCCAGCAGCTTGGTTGGCTCAGACCCGAACTCCTACAATGAGCAGTTCTTC. Protein product: CASSLVGSDPNSYNEQFF.

In its sample, this clonotype was seen once. This chain links TRBV20-1 with TRBJ2-5, with D hard to call. V dropped 0 bases and J dropped 5 bases, with 13 bases sitting between them. The CDR3 is 14 amino acids. The germline V gene encodes CDR1 DFQATT and CDR2 SNEGSKA (reference sequence). The CDR3 loop is CSARDRLTRETQYF. In DNA, the CDR3 is TGCAGTGCTAGAGATCGTTTGACGCGGGAGACCCAGTACTTC.

This chain joins TRBV30 and TRBJ1-2; 9 nucleotides agree with TRBD1. Germline V gives CDR1 GTSNPN, CDR2 SVGIG (reference sequence). J gave up 5 bases and V 1 base, and 5 bases lay outside the gene matches. This CDR3 contains 14 residues. CDR3 sequence reads: CAWSDRGRGYGYTF. The CDR3 DNA sequence: TGTGCCTGGAGTGACAGGGGGCGCGGATATGGCTACACCTTC.

V is TRBV28 and J is TRBJ2-7, with D perhaps matching TRBD2 (5 bases). V was trimmed by 4 bases and J by 6 bases, leaving 13 bases between them. In germline, CDR1 is MDHEN, CDR2 SYDVKM. This CDR3 is built from 13 residues. The CDR3 sequence is CASSSQVGVEQYF. CDR3 DNA sequence: TGTGCCAGCAGTTCCCAGGTGGGAGTCGAGCAGTACTTC.

The chain has TRBV20-1 and TRBJ2-5; tentative D call: TRBD1 (5 bases). The CDR3 consists of 15 residues. Germline lookup yields CDR1 DFQATT and CDR2 SNEGSKA (reference sequence). Trimming left V 1 base short and J 1 base short, with 13 bases between. In DNA form, the CDR3 reads TGCAGTGCTAGAGCATTCAGAACAGGCCAAGAGACCCAGTACTTC. Its translation is CSARAFRTGQETQYF.

V usage is TRBV6-2 or TRBV6-3 and J usage is TRBJ2-5, with TRBD1 matching 7 bases. Germline V lookup: CDR1 MNHEY, CDR2 SVGEGT. CDR3 length: 15 residues. V shed 6 bases and J 4 bases; nucleotides not matched to a gene: 11. CDR3 nucleotide sequence: TGTGCCAGCAGCATCCAGGGGGTCGGGTCAGAGACCCAGTACTTC. Residues: CASSIQGVGSETQYF.

The genes are TRBV7-2 and TRBJ2-7; D not resolved. Germline V gene sequence: CDR1 SGHTA, CDR2 FQGNSA. CDR3 length: 16 amino acids. The ends were cut back, 3 bases at V and 2 bases at J, with 17 bases in the middle. CDR3 region: CASSLASTPGAYEQYF. The DNA of the CDR3 is TGTGCCAGCAGCTTGGCCTCCACCCCCGGAGCCTACGAGCAGTACTTC.

The genes are TRBV20-1 and TRBJ2-7; a weak D match, TRBD1 (6 bases). The CDR3 totals 14 residues. V shed 3 bases and J shed 3 bases, with 15 bases lying between them. From germline, CDR1 is DFQATT and CDR2 SNEGSKA (reference sequence). In DNA, the CDR3 is TGCAGTGCTAGCTTACCGGGACAAGACTACGAGCAGTACTTC. This encodes CSASLPGQDYEQYF.

V gene TRBV3-1 combines with J gene TRBJ1-6, with D unresolved. Germline assignment: CDR1 LGHDT and CDR2 YNNKEL (reference sequence). The CDR3 contains 14 residues. V gave up 1 base and J gave up 7 bases, with 8 bases separating them. The CDR3 nucleotides are TGTGCCAGCAGCCAAGTCGAAGGGAATTCACCCCTCCACTTT. Its protein is CASSQVEGNSPLHF. Full variable domain (rest looked up from reference TRBV3-1 and TRBJ1-6): DTAVSQTPKYLVTQMGNDKSIKCEQNLGHDTMYWYKQDSKKFLKIMFSYNNKELIINETVPNRFSPKSPDKAHLNLHINSLELGDSAVYFCASSQVEGNSPLHFGNGTRLTVT.

The chain uses TRBV6-2 or TRBV6-3 and TRBJ2-1; D is unresolved. This CDR3 has 15 residues. CDR1 is MNHEY and CDR2 is SVGEGT in the germline V gene. V was pared by 5 bases and J by 0 bases, with 11 bases between. CDR3 DNA: TGTGCCAGCAGTACGACTGTCAGCTCCTACAATGAGCAGTTCTTC. This encodes CASSTTVSSYNEQFF.

This chain connects TRBV20-1 to TRBJ1-3, with 8 nucleotides matching TRBD1. The CDR3 contains 14 residues. Germline lookup yields CDR1 DFQATT and CDR2 SNEGSKA (reference sequence). Losses at the gene ends were 5 bases for V and 0 bases for J; bases not matched to a gene: 3. The CDR3 reads CSARQGLSGNTIYF. CDR3 in DNA: TGCAGTGCTCGACAGGGGCTCTCTGGAAACACCATATATTTT.

The chain links TRBV28 to TRBJ1-3; D is undetermined. The germline V gene encodes CDR1 MDHEN and CDR2 SYDVKM. Trimming took off 3 bases at V and 4 bases at J, with 4 bases between the two ends. The CDR3 is made up of 12 amino acids. The CDR3 reads CASSFRGNTIYF. The CDR3 bases are TGTGCCAGCAGTTTTCGGGGAAACACCATATATTTT.

The chain carries TRBV5-6 and TRBJ1-3; D is perhaps TRBD1 (6 bases). The V gene lost 0 bases and the J gene lost 0 bases, with 7 bases spanning the gap. Germline CDR1 and CDR2: SGHDT and YYEEEE. This CDR3 contains 15 residues. This CDR3 reads CASSLVGGSGNTIYF. The CDR3, as DNA: TGTGCCAGCAGCTTGGTAGGGGGCTCTGGAAACACCATATATTTT.

The CDR3 DNA follows: TGTGCCAGCAGTGTCGAGGGCCCGGGGTCCTCTGGGGCCAACGTCCTGACTTTC. As protein: CASSVEGPGSSGANVLTF. The J gene is TRBJ2-6, the V gene TRBV2; tentatively, D is TRBD2 (5 bases). Germline V gene lookup returns CDR1 SNHLY and CDR2 FYNNEI. Deletions cut 4 bases from V and 0 bases from J, with 16 bases between. The CDR3 loop spans 18 amino acids.

The chain has TRBV9 and TRBJ2-5, with D perhaps matching TRBD1 (5 bases). The V gene's germline CDR1 is SGDLS and CDR2 YYNGEE. The CDR3 contains 14 residues. V was cut by 0 bases and J by 5 bases, with 11 bases left in between. CDR3 sequence: CASSVVQWGETQYF. CDR3 in DNA: TGTGCCAGCAGCGTAGTTCAGTGGGGCGAGACCCAGTACTTC.